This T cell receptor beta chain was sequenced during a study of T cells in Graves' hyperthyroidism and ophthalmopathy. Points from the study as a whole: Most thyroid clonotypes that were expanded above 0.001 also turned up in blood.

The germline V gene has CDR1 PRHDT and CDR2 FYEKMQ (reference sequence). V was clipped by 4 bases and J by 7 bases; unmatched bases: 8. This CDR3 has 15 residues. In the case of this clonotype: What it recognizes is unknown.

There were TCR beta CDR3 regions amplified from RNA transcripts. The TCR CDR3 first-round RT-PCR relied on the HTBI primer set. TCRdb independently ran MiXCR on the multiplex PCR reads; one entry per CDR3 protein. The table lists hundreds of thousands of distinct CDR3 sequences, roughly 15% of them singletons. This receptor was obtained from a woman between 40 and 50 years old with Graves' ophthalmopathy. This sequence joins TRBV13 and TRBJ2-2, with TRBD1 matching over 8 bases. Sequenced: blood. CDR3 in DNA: TGTGCCAGCAGCTCCCTGGACAGGGACATCGGGGAGCTGTTTTTT. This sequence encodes CASSSLDRDIGELFF.